This record looks at one TCR beta chain sequence and its context. This sample was included in a study of technical replicates of blood from a handful of donors. The protocol was immunoSEQ multiplex PCR, while the TCRdb copy is restricted to in-frame clones and leaves out a portion. The sample holds almost 85,000 clones, 97% seen once. The receptor was derived from a human donor in good health. Sequenced input: T cells isolated from PBMCs.

CDR3 DNA sequence: TGTGCCGGGGAGAGCTACGAGCAGTACTTC. Its translation: CAGESYEQYF. The chain uses TRBV28 and TRBJ2-7; D possibly corresponds to TRBD2 (5 bases). The germline gives CDR1 MDHEN, CDR2 SYDVKM. The CDR3 sequence is 10 residues long. V lost 11 bases, J lost 3 bases, and 8 bases lay in between. The variable domain in full, completed from reference TRBV28 and TRBJ2-7, reads DVKVTQSSRYLVKRTGEKVFLECVQDMDHENMFWYRQDPGLGLRLIYFSYDVKMKEKGDIPEGYSVSREKKERFSLILESASTNQTSMYLCAGESYEQYFGPGTRLTVT.